The T cell receptor beta chain under discussion was sequenced for a study of PD-1 blockade in classical Hodgkin lymphoma. Germline V CDR1 and CDR2: SGDLS, YYNGEE. This CDR3 spans 13 amino acids. The V gene end was trimmed by 4 bases and the J gene end by 7 bases; junction bases not matched to a gene: 5. Profiled with immunoSEQ multiplex PCR; TCRdb holds only in-frame clones, not every one. The top ten clones hold around 15% of a sample with 40,000 to 50,000 clones, about three quarters of them seen once. Each of the patients experienced relapse following autologous stem cell transplantation, and their brentuximab vedotin exposure differed.

The sample consisted of peripheral blood mononuclear cells (PBMCs), taken at baseline. The chain is built from TRBV9 and TRBJ1-1; TRBD1 matches 9 bases. The clonotype was recovered from a human donor with classical Hodgkin lymphoma. The chain's CDR3 is CASSSPGQGEAFF. The CDR3 DNA sequence: TGTGCCAGCAGCTCCCCGGGACAGGGTGAAGCTTTCTTT.